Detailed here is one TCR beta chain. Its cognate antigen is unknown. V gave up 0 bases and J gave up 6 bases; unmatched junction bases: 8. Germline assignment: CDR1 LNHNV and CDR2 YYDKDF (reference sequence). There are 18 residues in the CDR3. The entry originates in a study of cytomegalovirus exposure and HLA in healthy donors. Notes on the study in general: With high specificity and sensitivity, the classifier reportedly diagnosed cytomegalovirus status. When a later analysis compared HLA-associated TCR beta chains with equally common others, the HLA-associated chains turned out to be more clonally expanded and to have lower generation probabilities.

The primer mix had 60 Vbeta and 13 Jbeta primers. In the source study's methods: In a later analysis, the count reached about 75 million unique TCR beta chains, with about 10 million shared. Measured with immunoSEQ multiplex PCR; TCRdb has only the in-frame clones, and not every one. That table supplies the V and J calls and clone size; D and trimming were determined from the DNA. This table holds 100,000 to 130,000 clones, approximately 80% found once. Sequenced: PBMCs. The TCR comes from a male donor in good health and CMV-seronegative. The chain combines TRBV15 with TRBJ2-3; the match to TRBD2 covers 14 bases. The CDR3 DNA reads TGTGCCACCAGCAGAGATAAGGGACTAGCGGGAGTAGGGGATACGCAGTATTTT. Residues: CATSRDKGLAGVGDTQYF.